Shown below are 12 T cell receptor beta chains from a single sample sequenced in a study of cytotoxic CD8 clonotypes in ibrutinib-treated CLL. Clones were read by immunoSEQ multiplex PCR, and TCRdb kept only the in-frame ones, dropping some. The sample has 300,000 or so clones, 60% to 80% seen once. The sequencing used PBMCs, collected after 36 months of ibrutinib treatment. These receptors came from a human donor with chronic lymphocytic leukemia.

The chain carries TRBV11-2 and TRBJ1-2; TRBD1 agrees at 9 bases. With V trimmed by 9 bases and J by 12 bases, 11 bases remained unmatched. This CDR3 has 12 amino acids. Germline CDR1 SGHAT, CDR2 FQNNGV. For the CDR3, the DNA is TGTGCCAGTCTTCGGGACAGGGCGTGGAACACCTTC. It translates to CASLRDRAWNTF.

This clone was counted between two and nine times. The chain uses TRBV9 and TRBJ2-2, with D hard to call. The CDR3 is made up of 12 amino acids. V was pared by 3 bases and J by 7 bases, with 7 bases between. Germline V CDR1 and CDR2: SGDLS, YYNGEE. The CDR3 region has the DNA TGTGCCAGCAGCGAGCTAGGCGGGGAGCTGTTTTTT. Protein product: CASSELGGELFF.

With regard to this clone: Other nucleotide sequences from this sample produce the same CDR3. The gene calls are TRBV7-3 and TRBJ1-2, with D possibly being TRBD1 (5 bases). V lost 3 bases to trimming and J lost 4 bases, with 9 bases between them. CDR3 length equals 13 residues. Germline CDR1 and CDR2: SGHTA and FQGTGA. The CDR3 DNA sequence: TGTGCCAGCAGCTTGACTCAGGGCTATGGCTACACCTTC. Translating it yields CASSLTQGYGYTF.

The chain has TRBV29-1 and TRBJ2-7; 8 bases map to TRBD1. Per germline, CDR1 SQVTM and CDR2 ANQGSEA. CDR3 length: 14 amino acids. The ends lost 4 bases at V and 4 bases at J; junction bases unmatched: 9. CDR3: CSVGRGQARYEQYF. The CDR3, as DNA: TGCAGCGTTGGCAGGGGACAGGCGAGGTACGAGCAGTACTTC.

CDR3 bases: TGTGCCAGCAGTTACTCCTCTCGACAGGGGTGGAACATTCAGTACTTC. Encoded protein: CASSYSSRQGWNIQYF. The rearrangement uses TRBV6-5 and TRBJ2-4; 8 bases fit TRBD1. The CDR3 runs 16 residues. V was pared by 0 bases and J by 7 bases, with 8 bases of the junction left unmatched. CDR1 and CDR2 (germline): MNHEY, SVGAGI.

This chain uses TRBV4-1 with TRBJ2-4; 8 bases line up with TRBD2. The V gene end was trimmed by 4 bases and the J gene end by 3 bases; junction bases not matched to a gene: 8. This CDR3 is 16 amino acids long. The germline V gene has CDR1 MGHRA and CDR2 YSYEKL. CDR3 DNA: TGCGCCAGCAGCCCCCCCGGGGGGGTGGGCAAAAACATTCAGTACTTC. This codes for CASSPPGGVGKNIQYF.

The J gene is TRBJ2-3, the V gene TRBV2; TRBD1 agrees at 7 bases. Germline V lookup: CDR1 SNHLY, CDR2 FYNNEI. CDR3 length equals 15 residues. V was pared by 6 bases and J by 2 bases, with 8 bases of the junction left unmatched. This chain's CDR3 is CASSPDRTSTDTQYF. In DNA, the CDR3 is TGTGCCAGCAGCCCGGACAGGACCTCCACAGATACGCAGTATTTT.

In its sample, this clone was seen a few times. For the CDR3, the DNA is TGTGCCAGCCGAAGGGGCTCAGATACGCAGTATTTT. Encoded protein: CASRRGSDTQYF. The rearrangement joins TRBV2 to TRBJ2-3, with a tentative D call TRBD1 (5 bases). The germline gives CDR1 SNHLY, CDR2 FYNNEI. Between the trimmed V and J ends, which lost 8 bases and 4 bases, there was a span of 10 bases. CDR3 length: 12 amino acids.

A few counts support this clone. The CDR3 DNA is TGTGCCAGCAGTTTATCGCAGGGGGACGAGCAGTACTTC. Amino acid sequence: CASSLSQGDEQYF. V gene TRBV28 combines with J gene TRBJ2-7; 7 bases line up with TRBD1. The CDR3 is 13 amino acids. The J segment lost 5 bases and the V segment lost 1 base, leaving 2 bases of the junction unmatched. In germline, CDR1 is MDHEN, CDR2 SYDVKM. The full variable domain, with the rest looked up from reference TRBV28 and TRBJ2-7, is DVKVTQSSRYLVKRTGEKVFLECVQDMDHENMFWYRQDPGLGLRLIYFSYDVKMKEKGDIPEGYSVSREKKERFSLILESASTNQTSMYLCASSLSQGDEQYFGPGTRLTVT.

This clone appeared a few times. V usage is TRBV10-3 and J usage is TRBJ1-2, with D unresolved. This CDR3 contains 13 residues. The V end lost 7 bases, the J end lost 3 bases, and 12 bases lay between the germline ends. Germline values: CDR1 ENHRY, CDR2 SYGVKD. CDR3 amino acids: CAITGRSDYGYTF. In DNA, the CDR3 is TGTGCCATCACGGGCAGGTCTGACTATGGCTACACCTTC.

The chain links TRBV20-1 to TRBJ1-2; D is perhaps TRBD1 (5 bases). This CDR3 has 11 residues. Trimming cost V 6 bases and J 8 bases, with 13 bases left between them. CDR1 and CDR2 (germline): DFQATT, SNEGSKA (reference sequence). CDR3 nucleotide sequence: TGCAGTGCCACGGGGGAGAGCGGCTACACCTTC. Translating it yields CSATGESGYTF.

The V and J genes are TRBV5-8 and TRBJ2-7; D unclear. There are 12 residues in the CDR3. Trimming stripped 6 bases from V and 0 bases from J, with 7 bases between. Looked up from germline, CDR1 is SGHTS and CDR2 is YDEGEE. CDR3 sequence: CASNWNSYEQYF. CDR3 nucleotides: TGTGCCAGCAATTGGAACTCCTACGAGCAGTACTTC.